This T cell receptor (beta chain) was captured by sequencing in a study of CD8 T cells in Susac syndrome. Overall study context: Active disease was present in six of the sequenced Susac syndrome patients, and remission in fewer than ten. General observations from the study: CD4+ repertoires of Susac syndrome patients lacked detectable clonal expansion.

Random-hexamer reverse transcription was applied to about 0.45 to 1 ug RNA. TCRdb recomputed calls from the immunoSEQ multiplex PCR reads with MiXCR, one row per CDR3 protein. The sample consists of about 240,000 distinct CDR3 sequences, around 96% of them appearing once. V lost 5 bases, J lost 3 bases, and 5 bases stayed unmatched. Germline V gene data show CDR1 as MNHNS and CDR2 as SASEGT. CDR3 length equals 15 residues. As regards this clonotype: Its antigen is currently unknown.

The source material was CD4+ T cells from PBMCs. This sequence was found in a human donor with Susac syndrome. The chain has TRBV6-1 and TRBJ1-5; 9 bases agree with TRBD1. The DNA of the CDR3 is TGTGCCAGCAGTCGGGACAGGGATTCCAATCAGCCCCAGCATTTT. Amino acids: CASSRDRDSNQPQHF.